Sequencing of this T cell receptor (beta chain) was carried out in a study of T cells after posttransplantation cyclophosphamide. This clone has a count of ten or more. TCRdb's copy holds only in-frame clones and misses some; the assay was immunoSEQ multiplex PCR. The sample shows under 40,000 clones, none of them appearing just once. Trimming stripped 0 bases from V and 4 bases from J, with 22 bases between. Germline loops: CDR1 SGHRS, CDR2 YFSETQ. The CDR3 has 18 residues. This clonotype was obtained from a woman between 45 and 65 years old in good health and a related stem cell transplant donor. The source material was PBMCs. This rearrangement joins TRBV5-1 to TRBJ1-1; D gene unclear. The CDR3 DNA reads TGCGCCAGCAGCTTGGCCGTCTCGACGGGGAGTTTTAGCACTGAAGCTTTCTTT. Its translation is CASSLAVSTGSFSTEAFF. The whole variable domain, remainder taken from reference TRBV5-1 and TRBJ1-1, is KAGVTQTPRYLIKTRGQQVTLSCSPISGHRSVSWYQQTPGQGLQFLFEYFSETQRNKGNFPGRFSGRQFSNSRSEMNVSTLELGDSALYLCASSLAVSTGSFSTEAFFGQGTRLTVV.